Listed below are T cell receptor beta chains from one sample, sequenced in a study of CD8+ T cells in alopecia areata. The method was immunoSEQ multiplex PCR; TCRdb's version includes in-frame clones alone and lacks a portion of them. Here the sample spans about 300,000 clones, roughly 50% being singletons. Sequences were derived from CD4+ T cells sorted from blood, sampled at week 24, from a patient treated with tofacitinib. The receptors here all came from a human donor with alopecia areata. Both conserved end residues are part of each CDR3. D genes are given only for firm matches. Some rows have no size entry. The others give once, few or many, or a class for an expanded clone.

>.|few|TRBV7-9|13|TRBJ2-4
CASSLRPGDIQYF
TGTGCCAGCAGCTTAAGGCCGGGAGACATTCAGTACTTC
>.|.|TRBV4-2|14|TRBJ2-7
CASSQEEGGRRQYF
TGTGCCAGCAGCCAAGAAGAGGGCGGAAGGCGGCAGTACTTC
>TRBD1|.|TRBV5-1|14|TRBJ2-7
CASSLQGKAYEQYF
TGCGCCAGCAGCTTACAGGGGAAAGCCTACGAGCAGTACTTC
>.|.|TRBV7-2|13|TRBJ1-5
CASSLAGDQPQHF
TGTGCCAGCAGCTTGGCGGGAGATCAGCCCCAGCATTTT
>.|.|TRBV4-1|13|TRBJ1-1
CASSQVWSTEAFF
TGCGCCAGCAGCCAAGTTTGGTCGACTGAAGCTTTCTTT
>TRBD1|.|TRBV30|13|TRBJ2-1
CAWKGRGRNEQFF
TGTGCCTGGAAGGGCAGGGGGCGGAATGAGCAGTTCTTC
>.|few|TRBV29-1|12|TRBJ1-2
CSVEDLGLGYTF
TGCAGCGTTGAAGATTTGGGATTAGGCTACACCTTC
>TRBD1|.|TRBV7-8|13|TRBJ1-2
CASTEQGLYGYTF
TGTGCCAGCACGGAACAGGGGCTCTATGGCTACACCTTC
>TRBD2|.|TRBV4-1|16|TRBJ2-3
CASSQDRSGGANTQYF
TGCGCCAGCAGCCAAGATCGAAGCGGGGGGGCGAATACGCAGTATTTT
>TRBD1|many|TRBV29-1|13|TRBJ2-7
CSGSLGTGAEQYF
TGCAGCGGGAGCCTTGGGACAGGGGCCGAGCAGTACTTC
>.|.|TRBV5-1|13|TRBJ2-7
CASSLNRDHEQYF
TGCGCCAGCAGCTTAAACAGGGATCACGAGCAGTACTTC
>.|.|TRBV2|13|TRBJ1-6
CASSEDIISPLHF
TGTGCCAGCAGTGAGGACATAATCTCACCCCTCCACTTT
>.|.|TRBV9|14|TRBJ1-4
CASSVEGTNEKLFF
TGTGCCAGCAGCGTGGAGGGAACTAATGAAAAACTGTTTTTT
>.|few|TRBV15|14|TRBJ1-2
CATSSSHSNYGYTF
TGTGCCACCAGCAGTAGCCATTCCAACTATGGCTACACCTTC
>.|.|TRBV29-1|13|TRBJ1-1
CSVATGSATEAFF
TGCAGCGTAGCCACAGGGTCCGCCACTGAAGCTTTCTTT
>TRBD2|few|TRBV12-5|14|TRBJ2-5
CASGLVTSGETQYF
TGTGCTAGTGGTTTGGTCACTAGCGGAGAGACCCAGTACTTC
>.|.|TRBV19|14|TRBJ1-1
CASSITQPNTEAFF
TGTGCCAGTAGTATCACCCAGCCGAACACTGAAGCTTTCTTT
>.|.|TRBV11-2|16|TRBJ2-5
CASSLLLAPKGETQYF
TGTGCCAGCAGCTTACTACTAGCCCCGAAGGGGGAGACCCAGTACTTC
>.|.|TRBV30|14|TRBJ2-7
CAWKQGYYDYEQYF
TGTGCCTGGAAACAGGGATACTACGACTACGAGCAGTACTTC
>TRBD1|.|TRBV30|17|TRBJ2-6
CAWSRIGQGSGANVLTF
TGTGCCTGGAGCCGCATCGGACAGGGATCTGGGGCCAACGTCCTGACTTTC
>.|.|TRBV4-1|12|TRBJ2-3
CASSQITDTQYF
TGCGCCAGCAGCCAAATCACAGATACGCAGTATTTT